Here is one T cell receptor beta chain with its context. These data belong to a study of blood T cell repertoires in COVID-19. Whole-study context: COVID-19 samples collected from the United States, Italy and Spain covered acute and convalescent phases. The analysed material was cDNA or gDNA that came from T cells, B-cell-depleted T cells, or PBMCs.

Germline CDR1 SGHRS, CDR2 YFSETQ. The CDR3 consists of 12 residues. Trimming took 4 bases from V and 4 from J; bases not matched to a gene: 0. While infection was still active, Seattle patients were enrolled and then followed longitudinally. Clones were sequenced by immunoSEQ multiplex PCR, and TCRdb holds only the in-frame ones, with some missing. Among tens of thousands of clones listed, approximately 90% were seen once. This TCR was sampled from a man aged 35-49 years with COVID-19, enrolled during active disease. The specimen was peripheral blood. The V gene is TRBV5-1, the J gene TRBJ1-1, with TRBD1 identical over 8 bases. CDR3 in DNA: TGCGCCAGCAGCACAGGGGGCACTGAAGCTTTCTTT. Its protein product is CASSTGGTEAFF.